The 13 T cell receptor beta chains given below trace back to one sample, sequenced in a study of control samples from healthy donors and cancer patients. The repertoire was sequenced with immunoSEQ multiplex PCR; TCRdb's copy has only in-frame clones and lacks some. This sample yields 200,000 or so clones, of which roughly nine tenths are seen a single time; 1.8% belongs to the top ten. Sequenced input: blood. These receptors all come from a man aged 25 to 40 in good health.

This chain connects TRBV9 to TRBJ2-7; tentative D call: TRBD1 (5 bases). Trimming removed 3 bases from V and 0 bases from J, with 10 bases in between. Per germline, CDR1 SGDLS and CDR2 YYNGEE. The length of the CDR3 is 14 residues. The CDR3 reads CASSGTNGSYEQYF. In DNA form, the CDR3 reads TGTGCCAGCAGCGGGACAAACGGCTCCTACGAGCAGTACTTC. Variable domain in full (rest from reference TRBV9 and TRBJ2-7): DSGVTQTPKHLITATGQRVTLRCSPRSGDLSVYWYQQSLDQGLQFLIQYYNGEERAKGNILERFSAQQFPDLHSELNLSSLELGDSALYFCASSGTNGSYEQYFGPGTRLTVT.

The V gene is TRBV5-4, the J gene TRBJ1-1; D call uncertain. The CDR3 contains 14 residues. The germline V and J ends were trimmed by 0 bases and 1 base, with 7 bases remaining between them. Germline values: CDR1 SGHNT, CDR2 YYREEE (reference sequence). The CDR3 bases are TGTGCCAGCAGCTTGGGGCGAGGGAACACTGAAGCTTTCTTT. It specifies CASSLGRGNTEAFF.

The CDR3 spells CASSLVETANTGELFF. The CDR3 DNA follows: TGTGCCAGCAGCTTGGTAGAGACCGCGAACACCGGGGAGCTGTTTTTT. The chain recombines TRBV5-6 with TRBJ2-2; D remains ambiguous. V was cut by 0 bases and J by 0 bases, with 9 bases left in between. The CDR3 is 16 amino acids. Germline V lookup: CDR1 SGHDT, CDR2 YYEEEE.

V gene TRBV7-8 combines with J gene TRBJ2-7; D possibly uses TRBD1 or TRBD2 (5 bases each). The V gene's germline CDR1 is SGHVS and CDR2 FQNEAQ. Trimming took off 0 bases at V and 3 bases at J, with 15 bases between the two ends. This CDR3 is built from 16 residues. The CDR3 sequence is CASSLAEGQIGYEQYF. CDR3 DNA: TGTGCCAGCAGCTTAGCTGAGGGGCAGATAGGCTACGAGCAGTACTTC.

The chain is built from TRBV6-5 and TRBJ2-1; D is possibly TRBD1 (8 bases). V gave up 6 bases and J gave up 6 bases, with 18 bases separating them. CDR1 is MNHEY, CDR2 SVGAGI, per germline. The length of the CDR3 is 15 residues. The chain's CDR3 is CASSPNRGGFNEQFF. The CDR3 coding sequence is TGTGCCAGCAGCCCGAACAGGGGGGGGTTCAATGAGCAGTTCTTC.

In its sample, this clone was seen a few times. The rearrangement joins TRBV3-1 (or the pseudogene TRBV3-2) to TRBJ2-7, with 10 positions matching TRBD1. Germline V CDR1 and CDR2: LGHDT, YNNKEL (reference sequence). This CDR3 region has 17 residues. V was pared by 4 bases and J by 0 bases, with 9 bases of the junction left unmatched. Here the CDR3 DNA reads TGTGCCAGCAGCCCTCAGGGGACAGGGGCAAACTCCTACGAGCAGTACTTC. Its protein product is CASSPQGTGANSYEQYF.

With respect to this clone: Other nucleotide sequences from this sample produce the same CDR3. The V gene is TRBV20-1, the J gene TRBJ1-1; D remains ambiguous. Per germline, CDR1 DFQATT and CDR2 SNEGSKA (reference sequence). Trimming removed 5 bases from V and 0 bases from J, with 4 bases in between. The CDR3 has 11 residues. CDR3 protein: CSASLNTEAFF. The DNA of the CDR3 is TGCAGTGCTTCCTTGAACACTGAAGCTTTCTTT.

This chain joins TRBV19 and TRBJ1-4; the D gene is possibly TRBD1 (6 bases). The CDR3 extends over 16 amino acids. Trimming took off 2 bases at V and 1 base at J, with 11 bases between the two ends. The germline gives CDR1 LNHDA, CDR2 SQIVND (reference sequence). This CDR3 is CASSIPGAVTNEKLFF. CDR3 DNA sequence: TGTGCCAGTAGTATACCAGGGGCGGTAACTAATGAAAAACTGTTTTTT.

This clone was recorded a few times. V and J are TRBV10-3 and TRBJ2-7; D gene ambiguous. V was pared by 5 bases and J by 4 bases, with 12 bases between. The CDR3 covers 13 residues. Germline lookup yields CDR1 ENHRY and CDR2 SYGVKD. The DNA of the CDR3 is TGTGCCATCAGTCCAGGAGATCGGTACGAGCAGTACTTC. It specifies CAISPGDRYEQYF.

This rearrangement joins TRBV5-4 to TRBJ1-1; the D is unclear. V was clipped by 0 bases and J by 3 bases, with 6 bases between them. The CDR3 is 13 residues long. Germline loops: CDR1 SGHNT, CDR2 YYREEE (reference sequence). The CDR3 here is CASSLGRDTEAFF. CDR3 nucleotide sequence: TGTGCCAGCAGCTTGGGAAGGGACACTGAAGCTTTCTTT.

The chain has TRBV11-2 and TRBJ2-3, with unresolved D. The CDR3 is 14 residues long. With 5 bases removed from V and 4 bases from J, the gap between germline ends came to 13 bases. CDR1 and CDR2 (germline): SGHAT, FQNNGV. CDR3 sequence (DNA): TGTGCCAGCAGCACCCAAGGGCCAGCAGATACGCAGTATTTT. It is translated as CASSTQGPADTQYF.

J is TRBJ2-1 and V is TRBV7-9; TRBD1 agrees at 8 bases. With 3 bases clipped from V and 9 bases from J, the junction kept 7 bases outside the gene matches. This CDR3 comprises 14 residues. Germline V gene data show CDR1 as SEHNR and CDR2 as FQNEAQ (reference sequence). The CDR3 here is CASSFQGASSEQFF. Here the CDR3 DNA reads TGTGCCAGCAGCTTCCAGGGGGCGTCCTCTGAGCAGTTCTTC.

The V gene is TRBV3-1 (or the pseudogene TRBV3-2), the J gene TRBJ2-7; D possibly matches TRBD1 or TRBD2 (5 bases each). The CDR3 loop spans 12 amino acids. From germline, CDR1 is LGHDT and CDR2 YNNKEL (reference sequence). Trimming shortened V by 2 bases and J by 13 bases, and 15 bases separated the two germline ends. CDR3: CASSQKQRGLYF. The DNA for the CDR3 is TGTGCCAGCAGCCAAAAACAGAGGGGCCTCTACTTC.